The clone carrying this T cell receptor (beta chain) has a handful of counts. The antigen remains undetermined. The sample belongs to a study of T cells in Graves' hyperthyroidism and ophthalmopathy. Study observations and caveats: Ophthalmopathy was model-predicted a median about 7.1 months pre-onset. Using 13 V-J features, a model discriminated ophthalmopathy from stable hyperthyroidism.

TCR beta CDR3 regions were amplified from RNA transcripts. Using the HTBI primer set, a first-round RT-PCR was run on the TCR CDR3. TCRdb processed the multiplex PCR reads anew with MiXCR; each CDR3 protein has one entry. The profile shows about 640,000 distinct CDR3 sequences, under 25% of them singletons. V lost 4 bases, J lost 5 bases, and 8 bases lay in between. The CDR3 consists of 13 residues. The sequence was obtained from a man aged 25-45 years with Graves' ophthalmopathy. The gene calls are TRBV12-3 or TRBV12-4 and TRBJ1-4; D gene unclear. Input material: blood. The CDR3 protein is CASSWAGNEKLFF. CDR3 nucleotides: TGTGCCAGCAGTTGGGCGGGAAATGAAAAACTGTTTTTT.